The rows below give T cell receptor beta chains drawn from one sample of a study of blood T cell repertoires in COVID-19. Sequencing used immunoSEQ multiplex PCR; TCRdb keeps in-frame clones, though not all of them. The sample consists of around 220,000 clones, about 90% of them appearing once. Sequenced: PBMCs or T cells enriched from blood (not recorded which). The origin of the receptors is a man aged 25-45 years who had been exposed to COVID-19. Both conserved end residues are part of each CDR3. Fields, in order: V gene, clone size, J gene, D gene, CDR3 DNA, CDR3 protein. D genes are given only for firm matches. Expanded clones are given a class, and other clones once, few, many or no size at all.

>TRBV6-2/TRBV6-3|NA|TRBJ1-5|TRBD1
TGTGCCAGCAGTTTAGGGGGCCGACAGCCCCAGCATTTT
CASSLGGRQPQHF
>TRBV6-5|few|TRBJ1-3|NA
TGTGCCAGTCCTCGTGGCATCAAGGGAAACACCATATATTTT
CASPRGIKGNTIYF
>TRBV5-6|NA|TRBJ1-2|NA
TGTGCCAGCAGCTTGGAGGGGTTGGACTATGGCTACACCTTC
CASSLEGLDYGYTF
>TRBV9|NA|TRBJ2-2|NA
TGTGCCAGCAGCGTGGGCAGGGCCGTGTACACCGGGGAGCTGTTTTTT
CASSVGRAVYTGELFF
>TRBV19|NA|TRBJ1-4|TRBD1
TGTGCCAGTAGTCCCGGGACAGGGGGTGAAAAACTGTTTTTT
CASSPGTGGEKLFF
>TRBV3-1/TRBV3-2|NA|TRBJ2-7|TRBD1
TGTGCCAGCAAGGACAGGGGAGAAGGGCAGTACTTC
CASKDRGEGQYF
>TRBV19|NA|TRBJ1-5|NA
TGTGCCAGTAGCAACGGGGATTATAGCAATCAGCCCCAGCATTTT
CASSNGDYSNQPQHF
>TRBV7-2|NA|TRBJ2-5|NA
TGTGCCAGCAGCCCCCCGGGAGTCGAGACCCAGTACTTC
CASSPPGVETQYF
>TRBV6-8|NA|TRBJ2-2|NA
TGTGCCAGCAATGGGCAGGACACCGGGGAGCTGTTTTTT
CASNGQDTGELFF
>TRBV18|NA|TRBJ1-1|TRBD1
TGTGCCAGCTCACAAGACAGGGGGCGGGCTGAAGCTTTCTTT
CASSQDRGRAEAFF
>TRBV3-1/TRBV3-2|many|TRBJ1-2|TRBD1
TGTGCCAGCAGCCACTACTTGTCAGGGGGGATTAACTATGGCTACACCTTC
CASSHYLSGGINYGYTF
>TRBV30|NA|TRBJ2-2|TRBD1
TGTGCCTGGAGGACGGGACAGACGAACACCGGGGAGCTGTTTTTT
CAWRTGQTNTGELFF
>TRBV30|NA|TRBJ2-7|NA
TGTGCCTGGACCAGGGGGGCAGGGGGACCCTACGAGCAGTACTTC
CAWTRGAGGPYEQYF
>TRBV5-4|NA|TRBJ2-5|TRBD1
TGTGCCAGCAGGAATGGGACAGTCCGTGAGACCCAGTACTTC
CASRNGTVRETQYF
>TRBV13|few|TRBJ1-2|TRBD1
TGTGCCAGCAGCCCCGGGACAGGGAGTGGCTACACCTTC
CASSPGTGSGYTF
>TRBV6-2/TRBV6-3|many|TRBJ2-7|NA
TGTGCCAGCAGTTTCAAATACGAGCAGTACTTC
CASSFKYEQYF
>TRBV24-1|NA|TRBJ2-1|TRBD1
TGTGCCACCAGTGATTCCTGGGGCCGGGACAGGGGGGAAGTCCATGAGCAGTTCTTC
CATSDSWGRDRGEVHEQFF
>TRBV7-2|NA|TRBJ1-2|TRBD1
TGTGCCAGCAGTCGCACAGGGGTCAGAAGGGATGGCTACACCTTC
CASSRTGVRRDGYTF
>TRBV10-1|NA|TRBJ2-5|TRBD1
TGCGCCAGCAGTGAATTGCAGGGGGCGACCCAGTACTTC
CASSELQGATQYF
>TRBV10-3|NA|TRBJ1-2|NA
TGTGCCATCAAGTCGGACACGTCTAACTATGGCTACACCTTC
CAIKSDTSNYGYTF
>TRBV7-8|NA|TRBJ1-2|NA
TGTGCCAGCAGCGCCGACAGTACTAACTATGGCTACACCTTC
CASSADSTNYGYTF
>TRBV10-2|once|TRBJ1-1|NA
TGCGCCAGTGTGACAGTTTTGAACACTGAAGCTTTCTTT
CASVTVLNTEAFF
>TRBV3-1/TRBV3-2|NA|TRBJ1-6|NA
TGTGCCAGCAGCGCTACAATAGGGGGTGAGGGTTCACCCCTCCACTTT
CASSATIGGEGSPLHF
>TRBV28|NA|TRBJ1-4|NA
TGTGCCAGCAACTATGTTGGTGAAAAACTGTTTTTT
CASNYVGEKLFF
>TRBV2|NA|TRBJ1-5|NA
TGTGCCAGCAGTGCTGGAGGGCCAAATCAGCCCCAGCATTTT
CASSAGGPNQPQHF
>TRBV19|NA|TRBJ1-2|NA
TGTGCCAGTAGTATAGGACCTGACTTCAAGGGCTACACCTTC
CASSIGPDFKGYTF
>TRBV3-1/TRBV3-2|NA|TRBJ2-7|NA
TGTGCCAGCAGCCTCCCGCCCTCTAGACCCTACAACGAGCAGTACTTC
CASSLPPSRPYNEQYF
>TRBV5-4|NA|TRBJ1-6|TRBD1
TGTGCCAGCAGCGGCGGGACAGGCAACTCCTATAATTCACCCCTCCACTTT
CASSGGTGNSYNSPLHF
>TRBV6-1|once|TRBJ2-3|NA
TGTGCCAGCAGTGAAGCCGGGATCTCGGGCACAGATACGCAGTATTTT
CASSEAGISGTDTQYF
>TRBV16|NA|TRBJ1-6|NA
TGTGCCAGCAGCCAATCGGAGGGAGCGAATGTCTTCCACTTT
CASSQSEGANVFHF
>TRBV2|NA|TRBJ1-3|TRBD1
TGTGCCAGCAGCGACCGGACAGGGGGTGGAAACACCATATATTTT
CASSDRTGGGNTIYF
>TRBV2|few|TRBJ1-2|TRBD1
TGTGCCAGCAGTGAATTCCCGGACAGGCGAAGGGACTATGGCTACACCTTC
CASSEFPDRRRDYGYTF
>TRBV7-9|once|TRBJ1-6|NA
TGTGCCAGCAGCTTGGTTTTGGGCTCTGGGAATTCACCCCTCCACTTT
CASSLVLGSGNSPLHF
>TRBV14|NA|TRBJ2-5|NA
TGTGCCAGCAGCCAAGACAGGGTATTTACCCAGTACTTC
CASSQDRVFTQYF
>TRBV9|once|TRBJ2-3|TRBD2
TGTGCCAGCAGCGTAGGTAGCGGGGCCACAGATACGCAGTATTTT
CASSVGSGATDTQYF
>TRBV4-3|NA|TRBJ2-2|TRBD2
TGCGCCAGCAGCCAAGATTCGGGGGGGGCCGGGGAGCTGTTTTTT
CASSQDSGGAGELFF
>TRBV2|few|TRBJ2-5|NA
TGTGCCAGCAGTGAAGCTGGGAGGGGGAAAGAGACCCAGTACTTC
CASSEAGRGKETQYF
>TRBV5-1|NA|TRBJ2-5|NA
TGCGCCAGCAGCTTGGGAACTACAAGAGAGACCCAGTACTTC
CASSLGTTRETQYF
>TRBV18|once|TRBJ2-7|NA
TGTGCCAGCTCACCAAACTTCTACGAGCAGTACTTC
CASSPNFYEQYF
>TRBV5-4|NA|TRBJ2-5|TRBD2
TGTGCCAGCAGTCTAGCGGGTGCCCAAGAGACCCAGTACTTC
CASSLAGAQETQYF
>TRBV15|NA|TRBJ1-5|TRBD1
TGTGCCACCAGCAGTACAGGGGGTAGCAATCAGCCCCAGCATTTT
CATSSTGGSNQPQHF
>TRBV7-9|NA|TRBJ1-1|NA
TGTGCCAGCAGCTTCGACAGATCGAACACTGAAGCTTTCTTT
CASSFDRSNTEAFF
>TRBV2|NA|TRBJ2-7|NA
TGTGCCAGCACCCCTCAAAGTTCGGGGGGCCACGAGCAGTACTTC
CASTPQSSGGHEQYF
>TRBV4-1|NA|TRBJ1-5|NA
TGCGCCAGCAGCCCTCAAGCAGCTGGAGGCCATCAGCCCCAGCATTTT
CASSPQAAGGHQPQHF
>TRBV6-5|NA|TRBJ2-7|NA
TGTGCCAGCAGCGATTCCGGGACAACCACCTACGAGCAGTACTTC
CASSDSGTTTYEQYF
>TRBV29-1|NA|TRBJ1-5|NA
TGCAGCGCCAAAGGAGTGGGGGCTAATCAGCCCCAGCATTTT
CSAKGVGANQPQHF
>TRBV24-1|NA|TRBJ2-1|NA
TGTGCCACCAGTGACCGTAATGAGCAGTTCTTC
CATSDRNEQFF
>TRBV6-5|once|TRBJ1-3|NA
TGTGCCAGCAGAGCCAGGACAGACTCTGGAAACACCATATATTTT
CASRARTDSGNTIYF
>TRBV4-3|once|TRBJ1-5|NA
TGCGCCAGCAGCCAAGAGTGGGGCAGAACCAATCAGCCCCAGCATTTT
CASSQEWGRTNQPQHF
>TRBV6-6|NA|TRBJ1-6|TRBD1
TGTGCCAGCAGGGAGACAGGGGTGGTTTCACCCCTCCACTTT
CASRETGVVSPLHF
>TRBV18|NA|TRBJ1-3|NA
TGTGCCAGCTCACCACCACCGGGGATAAGTGGAAACACCATATATTTT
CASSPPPGISGNTIYF
>TRBV6-1|NA|TRBJ1-3|NA
TGTGCCAGCAGTGAGAGCCCCCCCTCTGGAAACACCATATATTTT
CASSESPPSGNTIYF
>TRBV2|NA|TRBJ1-4|TRBD1
TGTGCCAGCAGTGAAGACAGGGGGTCCGAAAAACTGTTTTTT
CASSEDRGSEKLFF
>TRBV4-1|NA|TRBJ2-1|NA
TGCGCCAGCAGCCAATCGACGACAAGAGTGTTCAATGAGCAGTTCTTC
CASSQSTTRVFNEQFF
>TRBV9|NA|TRBJ2-7|TRBD1
TGTGCCAGCAGCCCCCGGGACAGACACTACGAGCAGTACTTC
CASSPRDRHYEQYF